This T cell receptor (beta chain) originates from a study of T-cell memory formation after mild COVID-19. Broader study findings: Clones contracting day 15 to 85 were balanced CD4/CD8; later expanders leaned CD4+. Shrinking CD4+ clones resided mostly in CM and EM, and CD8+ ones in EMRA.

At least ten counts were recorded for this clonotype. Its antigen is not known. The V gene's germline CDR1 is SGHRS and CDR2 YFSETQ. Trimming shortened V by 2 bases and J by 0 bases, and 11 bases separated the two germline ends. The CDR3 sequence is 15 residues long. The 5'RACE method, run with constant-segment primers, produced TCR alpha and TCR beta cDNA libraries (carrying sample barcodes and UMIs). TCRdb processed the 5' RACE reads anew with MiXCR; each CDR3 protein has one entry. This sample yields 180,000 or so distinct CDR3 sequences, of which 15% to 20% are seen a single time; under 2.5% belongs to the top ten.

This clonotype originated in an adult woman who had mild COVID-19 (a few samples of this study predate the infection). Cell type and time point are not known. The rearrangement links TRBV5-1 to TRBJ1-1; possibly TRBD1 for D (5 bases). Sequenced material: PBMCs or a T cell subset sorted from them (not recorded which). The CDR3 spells CASSFRVAMNTEAFF. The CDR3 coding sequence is TGCGCCAGCAGCTTCAGGGTGGCAATGAACACTGAAGCTTTCTTT.